Sequencing of this TCR beta chain was carried out in a study of T cell responses to AZD1222 COVID-19 vaccine. Study-level findings and limits: The number of AZD1222 recipients seropositive at baseline was only 6 or 7. White British donors predominated, females outnumbered males, and clonal diversity was possibly underestimated. Epitopes outside B.1.351 and B.1.1.7 mutated regions reportedly drew nearly half of spike TCRs. Spike-specific TCR depth and breadth grew after two AZD1222 doses.

A word on this clone: The antigen is not known.

From germline, CDR1 is SGHRS and CDR2 YFSETQ. The CDR3 sequence is 15 residues long. Trimming removed 4 bases at V and 3 bases at J, with 16 bases between. The method was immunoSEQ multiplex PCR; TCRdb's version includes in-frame clones alone and lacks a portion of them. The sample consists of 250,000 to 300,000 clones, 90% to 95% of them appearing once. This sequence joins TRBV5-1 and TRBJ1-1; D is perhaps TRBD1 (5 bases). This sample comprised peripheral blood, obtained 28 days after the second AZD1222 dose. This TCR derives from an adult who received the AZD1222 COVID-19 vaccine. CDR3 loop: CASSPGLLRDTEAFF. The DNA of the CDR3 is TGCGCCAGCAGCCCGGGACTGCTGAGGGACACTGAAGCTTTCTTT.